The 14 T cell receptor beta chains presented below share a single source sample, sequenced in a study of tumor-infiltrating lymphocytes in oesophageal squamous cell carcinoma. TCRdb called the PCR reads again in MiXCR, with one record for every CDR3 protein. The profile shows about 11,000 distinct CDR3 sequences, around 53% of them singletons. The specimen was esophageal tumor tissue. The receptors here all came from a female donor with esophageal squamous cell carcinoma.

The chain couples TRBV7-2 to TRBJ2-7; 7 bases are a match to TRBD2. Germline lookup yields CDR1 SGHTA and CDR2 FQGNSA. Trimming at V came to 6 bases and at J to 2 bases, leaving 4 bases not matched to a gene. CDR3 length equals 13 residues. The CDR3 bases are TGTGCCAGCAGTGCTAGCGGTCCCTACGAGCAGTACTTC. Its protein is CASSASGPYEQYF.

This clonotype was seen a few times. The V gene is TRBV7-2, the J gene TRBJ2-7, with D hard to call. Matching the DNA end better, TRBJ2-1 makes the J call doubtful. The CDR3 has 13 amino acids. The germline V gene has CDR1 SGHTA and CDR2 FQGNSA. CDR3 amino acids: CASSSPSVRGQFF. CDR3 sequence (DNA): TGTGCCAGCAGCTCCCCTAGTGTAAGAGGGCAGTTCTTC.

V usage is TRBV7-3 and J usage is TRBJ2-6; TRBD1 agrees at 8 bases. The CDR3 consists of 16 residues. CDR1 SGHTA and CDR2 FQGTGA come from the germline V gene. V was pared by 4 bases and J by 4 bases, with 6 bases of the junction left unmatched. The CDR3 region has the DNA TGTGCCAGCAGCTCACAGGGGGGAATAGGGGCCAACGTCCTGACTTTC. Its translation is CASSSQGGIGANVLTF.

The chain carries TRBV7-6 and TRBJ2-4, with a weak D call TRBD2 (5 bases). CDR1 and CDR2 from the germline V gene are SGHVS and FNYEAQ. The CDR3 contains 17 residues. Trimming took off 5 bases at V and 13 bases at J, with 30 bases between the two ends. The chain's CDR3 is CASSPFVAGRSYNEQYF. The CDR3, as DNA: TGTGCCAGCAGCCCTTTCGTGGCGGGCCGCTCCTACAATGAGCAGTACTTC.

This chain links TRBV7-2 with TRBJ2-7; D is undetermined. The J call may be mistaken, given a closer DNA end match to TRBJ2-1. CDR1 and CDR2 from the germline V gene are SGHTA and FQGNSA. The CDR3 totals 15 residues. The CDR3 DNA follows: TGTGCCAGCAGTCTCGAATGGGCGGTCTCCTACGAGCAGTTCTTC. Translated, it gives CASSLEWAVSYEQFF.

This chain joins TRBV7-1 and TRBJ1-2; D call uncertain. TRBV7-1 is placed among ORFs of uncertain function. Deletions cut 3 bases from V and 3 bases from J, with 5 bases between. This CDR3 spans 12 amino acids. DNA of the CDR3: TGTGCCAGCAGCTCGGACCACTATGGCTACACCTTC. Amino acid sequence: CASSSDHYGYTF.

As to this clonotype: A much larger clonotype is one base distant, so this may be a read error. V usage is TRBV18 and J usage is TRBJ1-1; D may be TRBD1 (6 bases). CDR1 is KGHSH, CDR2 LQKENI, per germline. The CDR3 has 12 residues. CDR3 nucleotides: TGTGACAGCTCGCTTAGGGGGGCTGAAGCTTTCTTT. Encoded protein: CDSSLRGAEAFF.

The count of this clonotype is one. The chain uses TRBV7-2 and TRBJ2-1; 11 nucleotides line up with TRBD2. The junction had 1 base not matched to a gene; V was cut back by 0 bases and J by 3 bases. Germline CDR1 and CDR2: SGHTA and FQGNSA. The CDR3 is 16 amino acids. CDR3 residues: CASSLASGRDYNEQFF. The CDR3 coding sequence is TGTGCCAGCAGCTTAGCTAGCGGGAGGGACTACAATGAGCAGTTCTTC.

This chain links TRBV7-3 with TRBJ2-7, with 10 bases fitting TRBD2. The J call may be faulty, since TRBJ2-1 better matches the DNA end. The germline V gene has CDR1 SGHTA and CDR2 FQGTGA. This CDR3 spans 15 amino acids. CDR3 protein: CASSPTSGDYNEQFF. The CDR3 DNA is TGTGCCAGCAGCCCAACTAGCGGGGACTACAATGAGCAGTTCTTC.

A few counts support this clonotype. The CDR3, as DNA: TGTGCCAGCGCCCAACAGGGGCCCCTAACCTACGAGCAGTACTTC. Amino acids: CASAQQGPLTYEQYF. V and J are TRBV7-2 and TRBJ2-5; 7 bases align to TRBD1. The J call may be in error: the DNA end matches TRBJ2-7 better. In germline, CDR1 is SGHTA, CDR2 FQGNSA. CDR3 size: 15 residues.

This clonotype was recorded only once. The rearrangement uses TRBV7-2 and TRBJ2-4; TRBD1 is a possible D gene (6 bases). From germline, CDR1 is SGHTA and CDR2 FQGNSA. The V gene lost 5 bases and the J gene lost 13 bases, with 18 bases spanning the gap. The CDR3 runs to 13 residues. Written as DNA, the CDR3 is TGTGCCAGCAGCCCAGGGACGACACAGGGCCAGTACTTC. It yields the protein CASSPGTTQGQYF.

This clonotype appeared many times. This chain's CDR3 is CASSHRGRGEGTDTQYF. The CDR3 bases are TGTGCCAGCAGCCATCGAGGGCGGGGTGAGGGCACAGATACGCAGTATTTT. The chain links TRBV4-2 to TRBJ2-3; D perhaps matches TRBD2 (6 bases). The germline V gene encodes CDR1 LGHNA and CDR2 YNFKEQ. CDR3 length: 17 residues. V lost 3 bases to trimming and J lost 1 base, with 17 bases between them.

This clonotype was seen more than once but under ten times. V and J are TRBV12-5 and TRBJ2-2; D not resolved. Germline V CDR1 and CDR2: LGHNT, FRNRAP. Trimming took off 2 bases at V and 8 bases at J, with 3 bases between the two ends. The CDR3 is 11 residues long. The DNA of the CDR3 is TGTGCTAGTGGTTTGTCTGGGGAGCTGTTTTTT. It is translated as CASGLSGELFF.

This sequence joins TRBV7-9 and TRBJ2-5; 10 bases fit TRBD2. The ends lost 4 bases at V and 11 bases at J; junction bases unmatched: 19. The CDR3 sequence is 17 residues long. Looked up from germline, CDR1 is SEHNR and CDR2 is FQNEAQ (reference sequence). Here the CDR3 DNA reads TGTGCCAGCAGCTGGGTAGGAGCTAGCGGGAGAACTAATGAGCAGTACTTC. Translation: CASSWVGASGRTNEQYF. Together with reference TRBV7-9 and TRBJ2-5, the CDR3 gives the full variable domain: DTGVSQNPRHKITKRGQNVTFRCDPISEHNRLYWYRQTLGQGPEFLTYFQNEAQLEKSRLLSDRFSAERPKGSFSTLEIQRTEQGDSAMYLCASSWVGASGRTNEQYFGPGTRLLVL.